A selection of T cell receptor beta chains follows, all from one sample in a study of CD8 T cells in ankylosing spondylitis. TCRdb itself ran the 5' RACE reads through MiXCR, one entry per CDR3 protein. This table holds over 200,000 distinct CDR3 sequences, about a sixth found once. Specimen: blood, either unsorted or a sorted T cell fraction (not recorded which). Receptors originate from a male donor with ankylosing spondylitis. Both conserved end residues are part of each CDR3. Fields, in order: D gene, V gene, CDR3 length, clone size, J gene, CDR3 DNA, CDR3 protein. A D gene is named only where the DNA matches it firmly. Some rows mark clone size as missing; the rest say once, few, many or name a class of expanded clone.

.	TRBV29-1	11	few	TRBJ1-1	TGCAGCGTTGATACGGGCACTGAAGCTTTCTTT	CSVDTGTEAFF
.	TRBV4-1	16	few	TRBJ2-5	TGCGCCAGCAGCCGACGGACACCCTTGGGCGTAGAGACCCAGTACTTC	CASSRRTPLGVETQYF
.	TRBV27	14	many	TRBJ1-1	TGTGCCAGCAGCCCCACGGGCGGGGGCACTGAAGCTTTCTTT	CASSPTGGGTEAFF
TRBD1	TRBV10-3	19	.	TRBJ1-3	TGTGCCATCCCTCGCTCAAGGGACAGGGGATTTTGGACGCGAAACACCATATATTTT	CAIPRSRDRGFWTRNTIYF
.	TRBV13	15	few	TRBJ2-5	TGTGCCAGCAGCTTACCCGGGGACTCTTTGGAGACCCAGTACTTC	CASSLPGDSLETQYF
.	TRBV6-5	15	few	TRBJ1-4	TGTGCCAGCAGTTATGCCGGCGGAACTAATGAAAAACTGTTTTTT	CASSYAGGTNEKLFF
TRBD2	TRBV11-1	18	.	TRBJ2-3	TGTGCCAGCAGCGTCGGGGGGGAGAAGAGGGACTCAACAGATACGCAGTATTTT	CASSVGGEKRDSTDTQYF
TRBD2	TRBV29-1	16	few	TRBJ2-1	TGCAGCGTGGGGCTAGCGGGGGGGATCTCCTACAATGAGCAGTTCTTC	CSVGLAGGISYNEQFF
.	TRBV6-1	14	.	TRBJ1-1	TGTGCCAGCAGTGAAACCGACACGAACACTGAAGCTTTCTTT	CASSETDTNTEAFF
TRBD2	TRBV7-9	16	few	TRBJ2-7	TGTGCCAGCAGCCCGCAAACTAGCGGGGGGTACTACGAGCAGTACTTC	CASSPQTSGGYYEQYF
TRBD1	TRBV11-2	15	many	TRBJ1-3	TGTGCCAGCAGCATGGGACAGGGGGTTGGAAACACCATATATTTT	CASSMGQGVGNTIYF
.	TRBV20-1	15	.	TRBJ1-6	TGCAGTGCTCAAGCCCAGGGAACCGGGAGTTCACCCCTCCACTTT	CSAQAQGTGSSPLHF
.	TRBV15	15	few	TRBJ2-7	TGTGCCACCAGCAGAGTTCTCTCTAGCCGCTACGAGCAGTACTTC	CATSRVLSSRYEQYF
.	TRBV28	17	once	TRBJ2-4	TGTGCCAGCGATGGAGAGCCTGCGAGGGCGCCGCGCTCCATTCAGTACTTC	CASDGEPARAPRSIQYF
.	TRBV30	15	.	TRBJ1-1	TGTGCCGGATACCGGGACCGGAGATTGAACACTGAAGCTTTCTTT	CAGYRDRRLNTEAFF
.	TRBV19	14	.	TRBJ2-3	TGTGCCAGTAGCGGGGTACAGGACCCAGATACGCAGTATTTT	CASSGVQDPDTQYF
.	TRBV2	16	few	TRBJ2-6	TGTGCCAGCAGTGAAGCGGGGGGCTCTGGGGCCAACGTCCTGACTTTC	CASSEAGGSGANVLTF
TRBD1	TRBV28	14	.	TRBJ2-3	TGTGCCAGCAGTCAAGGACAGGATCCAGATACGCAGTATTTT	CASSQGQDPDTQYF
.	TRBV10-3	17	.	TRBJ2-7	TGTGCCATCAGTGATCCCCGGGCTGGGAGAGGTGGCTACGAGCAGTACTTC	CAISDPRAGRGGYEQYF
TRBD1	TRBV7-9	16	.	TRBJ1-4	TGTGCCAGCAGCTTAGCACTGACAGGGAGTAATGAAAAACTGTTTTTT	CASSLALTGSNEKLFF
TRBD1	TRBV20-1	19	few	TRBJ2-3	TGCAGTGCTAGAGATACCCTATCGGACAGGGAAGAACCCACAGATACGCAGTATTTT	CSARDTLSDREEPTDTQYF
.	TRBV4-2	15	.	TRBJ2-7	TGTGCCAGCAGCCCCCTCGGGACATCTTCCTACGAGCAGTACTTC	CASSPLGTSSYEQYF
.	TRBV12-3/TRBV12-4	14	.	TRBJ1-1	TGTGCCAGCAGTTTCAGGACGGCGAACACTGAAGCTTTCTTT	CASSFRTANTEAFF
.	TRBV20-1	14	.	TRBJ2-7	TGCAGTGCTAGAGTACGCGGGGCACCCTACGAGCAGTACTTC	CSARVRGAPYEQYF
TRBD1	TRBV29-1	12	few	TRBJ2-7	TGCCCCAACCTAGACAGGGGCTACGAGCAGTACTTC	CPNLDRGYEQYF
TRBD2	TRBV5-5	17	few	TRBJ2-1	TGTGCCAGCAGCCCGGGTGCGGCTAGCGGGAGACTGAGCGAGCAGTTCTTC	CASSPGAASGRLSEQFF
.	TRBV19	15	.	TRBJ2-5	TGTGCCAGTAGCGACTCGGAGGCGAGCTTGGAGACCCAGTACTTC	CASSDSEASLETQYF
.	TRBV20-1	13	.	TRBJ1-4	TGCAGTGCTAGTGTGGGCTTGAGTGAAAAACTGTTTTTT	CSASVGLSEKLFF
.	TRBV6-2/TRBV6-3	14	.	TRBJ1-5	TGTGCCAGCAGTTTACCGGGGCTCAATCAGCCCCAGCATTTT	CASSLPGLNQPQHF
TRBD1	TRBV12-3/TRBV12-4	15	few	TRBJ1-5	TGTGCCAGCAGTGAGGACAGGGTACTCAATCAGCCCCAGCATTTT	CASSEDRVLNQPQHF
.	TRBV7-9	14	.	TRBJ1-1	TGTGCCAGCAGCCAGGGGAAGGGGAACACTGAAGCTTTCTTT	CASSQGKGNTEAFF
.	TRBV20-1	12	.	TRBJ2-5	TGCAGTGCTTGGGACTACCAAGAGACCCAGTACTTC	CSAWDYQETQYF
.	TRBV5-1	16	.	TRBJ2-2	TGCGCCAGCAGCACCATTTTTAGTATTGACACCGGGGAGCTGTTTTTT	CASSTIFSIDTGELFF
.	TRBV6-5	16	few	TRBJ1-3	TGTGCCAGCAGTTACGGGCCCCTCAGCTCTGGAAACACCATATATTTT	CASSYGPLSSGNTIYF
.	TRBV28	13	.	TRBJ2-1	TGTGCCAGCAGTTTAAGGTCAATTTTGGAGCAGTTCTTC	CASSLRSILEQFF
TRBD2	TRBV20-1	18	.	TRBJ2-1	TGCAGTGCTAGAGATGTAGGACTAGCGGGTGGGAGGTACAATGAGCAGTTCTTC	CSARDVGLAGGRYNEQFF
.	TRBV11-2	15	.	TRBJ1-1	TGTGCCAGCAGCTTAGCAGGGCCGGGGTGGACTGAAGCTTTCTTT	CASSLAGPGWTEAFF
TRBD1	TRBV27	14	.	TRBJ1-6	TGTGCCAGCAGTTTAGGGACAGCATATTCACCCCTCCACTTT	CASSLGTAYSPLHF
.	TRBV19	12	.	TRBJ1-4	TGTGCCAGTAACACAGGTTTGGGAAAACTGTTTTTT	CASNTGLGKLFF
TRBD1	TRBV5-1	11	.	TRBJ2-7	TGCGCCAGCAGCTTTGGACAGGATGAGTACTTC	CASSFGQDEYF
.	TRBV12-3/TRBV12-4	16	few	TRBJ2-2	TGTGCCAGCAGTTTTTTGAACGGGGCGAACACCGGGGAGCTGTTTTTT	CASSFLNGANTGELFF